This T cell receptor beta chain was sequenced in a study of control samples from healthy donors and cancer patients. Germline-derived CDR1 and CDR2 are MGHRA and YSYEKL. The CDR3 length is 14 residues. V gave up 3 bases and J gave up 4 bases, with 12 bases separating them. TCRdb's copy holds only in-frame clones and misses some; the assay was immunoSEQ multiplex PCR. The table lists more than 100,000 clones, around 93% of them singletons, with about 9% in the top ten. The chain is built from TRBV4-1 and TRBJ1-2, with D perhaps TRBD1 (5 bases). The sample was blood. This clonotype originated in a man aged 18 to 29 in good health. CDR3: CASSHPTVAYGYTF. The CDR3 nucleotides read TGCGCCAGCAGCCACCCGACAGTCGCCTATGGCTACACCTTC.